Listed here are 16 T cell receptor beta chains from one sample, sequenced in a study of T cell repertoires in cytomegalovirus infection. TCRdb passed the reads through MiXCR, listing each CDR3 protein once. The sample carries about 140,000 distinct CDR3 sequences, about 6.5% recorded once. The sample was PBMCs. The source is a human donor in good health (CMV status not recorded). Some clones in this sample may be carry-over from other donors' samples.

This clonotype was detected many times. This chain connects TRBV4-2 to TRBJ2-5; D perhaps matches TRBD1 (5 bases). Per the germline V gene, CDR1 is LGHNA and CDR2 is YNFKEQ. The CDR3 has 15 amino acids. Trimming shortened V by 4 bases and J by 0 bases, and 12 bases separated the two germline ends. CDR3 bases: TGTGCCAGCAGCCGCCTTACAGGAAACCAAGAGACCCAGTACTTC. It translates to CASSRLTGNQETQYF.

This clonotype was seen a handful of times. The V gene is TRBV29-1, the J gene TRBJ2-3; D gene uncertain. Trimming cost V 4 bases and J 0 bases, with 11 bases left between them. There are 14 residues in the CDR3. Germline V gives CDR1 SQVTM, CDR2 ANQGSEA. CDR3 nucleotides: TGCAGCGTTGGGGCCCGTCTAAGCACAGATACGCAGTATTTT. Translating it yields CSVGARLSTDTQYF.

This clonotype came up many times. This chain links TRBV7-2 with TRBJ2-1; TRBD2 matches 7 bases. With 8 bases clipped from V and 5 bases from J, the junction kept 15 bases outside the gene matches. The germline CDR1 and CDR2 sequences are SGHTA and FQGNSA. The CDR3 has 16 amino acids. CDR3 DNA: TGTGCCAGCGTCCCCCGAGGGTGGGGGGGGGACAATGAGCAGTTCTTC. Protein product: CASVPRGWGGDNEQFF.

This clonotype was observed a few times. This rearrangement joins TRBV20-1 to TRBJ2-7; 11 bases are shared with TRBD1. Losses at the gene ends were 1 base for V and 3 bases for J; bases not matched to a gene: 5. The CDR3 runs 15 residues. Germline CDR1 is DFQATT and CDR2 is SNEGSKA (reference sequence). The CDR3 sequence: CSARAPGTGGYEQYF. In DNA form, the CDR3 reads TGCAGTGCTAGAGCACCTGGGACAGGGGGCTACGAGCAGTACTTC.

This clonotype was seen ten or more times. The chain links TRBV7-9 to TRBJ2-1; no firm D call. This CDR3 region has 13 residues. V was shortened by 7 bases and J by 2 bases, with 9 bases between the two germline ends. Germline V gives CDR1 SEHNR, CDR2 FQNEAQ (reference sequence). CDR3 sequence reads: CASTSGPYNEQFF. CDR3 sequence (DNA): TGTGCCAGCACCTCGGGTCCCTACAATGAGCAGTTCTTC.

This clonotype was picked up many times. This rearrangement joins TRBV28 to TRBJ1-5, with D unresolved. Trimming shortened V by 2 bases and J by 1 base, and 9 bases separated the two germline ends. The CDR3 totals 15 residues. The germline gives CDR1 MDHEN, CDR2 SYDVKM. The CDR3 loop reads CASSLTHLSNQPQHF. The CDR3 DNA sequence: TGTGCCAGCAGTTTAACCCATCTAAGCAATCAGCCCCAGCATTTT.

This clonotype appeared many times. The V gene is TRBV6-8, the J gene TRBJ2-1; maybe TRBD2 (9 bases). The CDR3 totals 16 residues. Germline V gives CDR1 MNHGY, CDR2 SAAAGT. Trimming left V 6 bases short and J 9 bases short, with 24 bases between. The CDR3 region is CASSRRGLAGQAEQFF. Written as DNA, the CDR3 is TGTGCCAGCAGCCGCCGGGGGCTAGCGGGACAGGCTGAGCAGTTCTTC.

This clonotype was seen many times. The chain is built from TRBV5-6 and TRBJ2-3; no definite D call. CDR3 size: 13 residues. Germline V gives CDR1 SGHDT, CDR2 YYEEEE. V gave up 2 bases and J gave up 4 bases, with 8 bases separating them. CDR3 in DNA: TGTGCCAGCAGCTTCCGGGCATCAGATACGCAGTATTTT. Protein: CASSFRASDTQYF. The entire variable domain, with the rest obtained from reference TRBV5-6 and TRBJ2-3, is as follows: DAGVTQSPTHLIKTRGQQVTLRCSPKSGHDTVSWYQQALGQGPQFIFQYYEEEERQRGNFPDRFSGHQFPNYSSELNVNALLLGDSALYLCASSFRASDTQYFGPGTRLTVL.

At least ten counts were recorded for this clonotype. The rearrangement joins TRBV28 to TRBJ2-7, with D perhaps being TRBD1 or TRBD2 (5 bases each). Per the germline V gene, CDR1 is MDHEN and CDR2 is SYDVKM. This CDR3 has 12 residues. The ends were cut back, 5 bases at V and 6 bases at J, with 11 bases in the middle. The DNA of the CDR3 is TGTGCCAGCAGTGGGAGACAGTTCGAGCAGTACTTC. This codes for CASSGRQFEQYF.

This clonotype was counted ten times or more. The chain combines TRBV28 with TRBJ1-1; perhaps TRBD1 as D (5 bases). Trimming removed 2 bases from V and 5 bases from J, with 12 bases in between. The CDR3 extends over 14 amino acids. The germline gives CDR1 MDHEN, CDR2 SYDVKM. The CDR3 nucleotides read TGTGCCAGCAGTTTACCCGGGTGGGGGACTGAAGCTTTCTTT. It codes for CASSLPGWGTEAFF.

This clonotype has a count of ten or more. The chain joins TRBV7-2 to TRBJ1-6, with unresolved D. V was pared by 0 bases and J by 0 bases, with 12 bases between. This CDR3 comprises 18 residues. From germline, CDR1 is SGHTA and CDR2 FQGNSA. CDR3 in DNA: TGTGCCAGCAGCTTAGCAGGGTCCATCAGCTCCTATAATTCACCCCTCCACTTT. Translation gives CASSLAGSISSYNSPLHF. Filled out from reference TRBV7-2 and TRBJ1-6, the complete variable domain reads GAGVSQSPSNKVTEKGKDVELRCDPISGHTALYWYRQSLGQGLEFLIYFQGNSAPDKSGLPSDRFSAERTGGSVSTLTIQRTQQEDSAVYLCASSLAGSISSYNSPLHFGNGTRLTVT.

This clonotype came up a few times. The V gene is TRBV27, the J gene TRBJ1-2; 8 positions agree with TRBD1. J lost 7 bases, V lost 0 bases, and 19 bases had no gene match. The CDR3 is 19 amino acids. The germline V gene has CDR1 MNHEY and CDR2 SMNVEV (reference sequence). CDR3 sequence reads: CASSLSGRGRGTVVFGYTF. The CDR3 nucleotides read TGTGCCAGCAGTTTATCGGGCAGGGGGCGCGGTACAGTTGTCTTTGGCTACACCTTC.

This clonotype appeared many times. The gene calls are TRBV7-8 and TRBJ1-1, with D uncertain. Trimming cost V 5 bases and J 1 base, with 8 bases left between them. The CDR3 consists of 13 residues. CDR1 is SGHVS, CDR2 FQNEAQ, per germline. Here the CDR3 DNA reads TGTGCCAGCAGCCCCCTTCCGAACACTGAAGCTTTCTTT. It codes for CASSPLPNTEAFF.

This chain connects TRBV28 to TRBJ2-7; D is possibly TRBD1 or TRBD2 (7 bases each). The germline CDR1 and CDR2 sequences are MDHEN and SYDVKM. The CDR3 covers 15 residues. Between the trimmed V and J ends, which lost 4 bases and 0 bases, there was a span of 13 bases. The CDR3 loop is CASSSGGDLSYEQYF. The CDR3 DNA sequence: TGTGCCAGCAGTTCAGGGGGGGACCTCTCCTACGAGCAGTACTTC.

The table lists this clonotype with many counts. DNA of the CDR3: TGTGCCAGCAGTCCACAGGGTAGCTCTGGGGCCAACGTCCTGACTTTC. Residues: CASSPQGSSGANVLTF. This chain uses TRBV2 with TRBJ2-6, with D possibly matching TRBD1 (6 bases). The V end lost 5 bases, the J end lost 0 bases, and 11 bases lay between the germline ends. This CDR3 spans 16 amino acids. Germline V gives CDR1 SNHLY, CDR2 FYNNEI.

There are many counts of this clonotype. The chain has TRBV7-9 and TRBJ1-2; D is perhaps TRBD1 (5 bases). Trimming removed 5 bases at V and 4 bases at J, with 11 bases between. The length of the CDR3 is 13 residues. CDR1 and CDR2 from the germline V gene are SEHNR and FQNEAQ (reference sequence). CDR3 loop: CASSPGIGYGYTF. As DNA, the CDR3 is TGTGCCAGCAGCCCAGGGATCGGCTATGGCTACACCTTC.